These 11 T cell receptor beta chains came from one sample sequenced in a study of Ad26.COV2.S vaccination and SARS-CoV-2 variants. TCRdb's copy holds only in-frame clones and misses some; the assay was immunoSEQ multiplex PCR. This sample has about 370,000 clones; about nine tenths occur once, and the top ten carry around 3.4%. Treatment: around 19 received Ad26.COV2.S at low or high dose, single or two shots; about 5 received placebo; per-sample allocation not given. Collection of samples fell on day 63 after the first vaccine or placebo injection. This specimen was peripheral blood, taken in a trial of Ad26.COV2.S vaccine versus placebo. Every receptor here comes from a person aged 18-60 years who received the Ad26.COV2.S COVID-19 vaccine or a placebo.

The genes are TRBV2 and TRBJ2-7; a weak D match, TRBD1 (5 bases). Trimming removed 3 bases at V and 3 bases at J, with 12 bases between. This CDR3 spans 14 amino acids. Germline values: CDR1 SNHLY, CDR2 FYNNEI. The CDR3 DNA sequence: TGTGCCAGCAGTGATGGCCAGGGAAACTACGAGCAGTACTTC. Its protein product is CASSDGQGNYEQYF.

The chain carries TRBV7-9 and TRBJ1-5, with D perhaps matching TRBD1 (6 bases). V was cut by 5 bases and J by 3 bases, with 17 bases left in between. The CDR3 consists of 16 residues. Per germline, CDR1 SEHNR and CDR2 FQNEAQ (reference sequence). CDR3 nucleotide sequence: TGTGCCAGCAGCCCTACCCCGGACAGCTTCAATCAGCCCCAGCATTTT. This gives the protein CASSPTPDSFNQPQHF.

The J gene is TRBJ2-1, the V gene TRBV12-5, with a weak D call TRBD2 (5 bases). The germline V gene encodes CDR1 LGHNT and CDR2 FRNRAP. V lost 0 bases to trimming and J lost 0 bases, with 12 bases between them. The CDR3 spans 17 residues. Here the CDR3 DNA reads TGTGCTAGTGGTTTGGTACGGCTAGCAAGCTCCTACAATGAGCAGTTCTTC. Translated, it gives CASGLVRLASSYNEQFF. Using reference TRBV12-5 and TRBJ2-1 for the parts outside the CDR3, the full variable domain is DARVTQTPRHKVTEMGQEVTMRCQPILGHNTVFWYRQTMMQGLELLAYFRNRAPLDDSGMPKDRFSAEMPDATLATLKIQPSEPRDSAVYFCASGLVRLASSYNEQFFGPGTRLTVL.

This chain joins TRBV6-6 and TRBJ1-4; D call uncertain. Germline V gene lookup returns CDR1 MNHNY and CDR2 SVGAGI (reference sequence). This CDR3 spans 14 amino acids. Deletions cut 2 bases from V and 4 bases from J, with 8 bases between. This chain's CDR3 is CASSYDRFNEKLFF. The CDR3 DNA is TGTGCCAGCAGTTACGATAGGTTTAATGAAAAACTGTTTTTT.

The V and J genes are TRBV3-1 (or the pseudogene TRBV3-2) and TRBJ1-1; 7 nucleotides align to TRBD1. CDR3 length equals 16 residues. V shed 0 bases, J shed 4 bases, and the junction held 8 bases outside the gene matches. Germline values: CDR1 LGHDT, CDR2 YNNKEL (reference sequence). Written as DNA, the CDR3 is TGTGCCAGCAGCCAAGATCTAGGGGGCGCCGGCACTGAAGCTTTCTTT. Protein sequence: CASSQDLGGAGTEAFF.

The rearrangement links TRBV5-4 to TRBJ2-5; 8 bases match TRBD2. Trimming took 3 bases from V and 4 from J; bases not matched to a gene: 2. In germline, CDR1 is SGHNT, CDR2 YYREEE (reference sequence). The CDR3 extends over 13 amino acids. CDR3 coding DNA: TGTGCCAGCAGCTCCGGACTAGCAGAGACCCAGTACTTC. This codes for CASSSGLAETQYF.

The chain combines TRBV20-1 with TRBJ2-7; D may correspond to TRBD1 or TRBD2 (5 bases each). This CDR3 is 14 amino acids long. The V and J ends lost 3 bases and 4 bases respectively, with 16 bases between them. The germline gives CDR1 DFQATT, CDR2 SNEGSKA (reference sequence). CDR3 in DNA: TGCAGTGCTAGTCGGCAGGGAGTTACTTACGAGCAGTACTTC. This encodes CSASRQGVTYEQYF.

This clone came up once. CDR3 sequence (DNA): TGTGCCGGCCGTCCCGGGACTAGCGAGTTTAGTGAGCAGTTCTTC. This codes for CAGRPGTSEFSEQFF. J is TRBJ2-1 and V is TRBV2; TRBD2 matches at 10 bases. Trimming cost V 11 bases and J 9 bases; bases outside gene matches: 16. This CDR3 has 15 amino acids. In germline, CDR1 is SNHLY, CDR2 FYNNEI.

This chain links TRBV13 with TRBJ2-2; 11 positions match TRBD1. This CDR3 has 15 amino acids. V shed 5 bases and J 7 bases; nucleotides not matched to a gene: 6. The germline V gene has CDR1 PRHDT and CDR2 FYEKMQ (reference sequence). The CDR3 DNA follows: TGTGCCAGCAGCAAGGGACAGGGGGTATTCGGGGAGCTGTTTTTT. Its translation is CASSKGQGVFGELFF.

V gene TRBV5-1 combines with J gene TRBJ2-3; D is undetermined. V lost 2 bases to trimming and J lost 3 bases, with 7 bases between them. Germline V gene lookup returns CDR1 SGHRS and CDR2 YFSETQ. The CDR3 extends over 13 amino acids. This CDR3 reads CASSFLGTDTQYF. The CDR3 DNA is TGCGCCAGCAGCTTCCTCGGGACAGATACGCAGTATTTT.

This chain links TRBV24-1 with TRBJ2-1, with a tentative D call TRBD1 (5 bases). Germline CDR1 reads KGHDR; CDR2 reads SFDVKD. The CDR3 loop spans 13 amino acids. V was trimmed by 1 base and J by 8 bases, leaving 8 bases between them. CDR3 nucleotides: TGTGCCACCAGTGATTTTAAGGGGTATGAGCAGTTCTTC. This encodes CATSDFKGYEQFF.